A selection of T cell receptor beta chains follows, all from one sample in a study of cytomegalovirus exposure and HLA in healthy donors. Repertoires were generated with immunoSEQ multiplex PCR, while TCRdb's copy carries only in-frame clones and drops some. This table holds some 95,000 clones, 67% found once. Sequenced input: PBMCs. Receptors originate from a man aged 30-40 years in good health and CMV-seronegative. CDR3s include the opening cysteine and the closing phenylalanine or tryptophan. A D gene is named only where the DNA matches it firmly. Clone sizes are given selectively: once, few, many, or a class where the clone is expanded.

cdr3_nt	cdr3_aa	j_call	d_call	clone_size	v_call
TGTGCCAGCAGGAGAACACAGGCGACGAACTATGGCTACACCTTC	CASRRTQATNYGYTF	TRBJ1-2	.	few	TRBV6-5
TGCGCCAGCAGCTTAGCAGGGGACTACGCCTACGAGCAGTACTTC	CASSLAGDYAYEQYF	TRBJ2-7	.	.	TRBV5-1
TGTGCCAGCAGCTTACAGCGGGAGTTCGGGGAGCTGTTTTTT	CASSLQREFGELFF	TRBJ2-2	TRBD2	.	TRBV7-3
TGTGCCAGCAGCTTAGGGGAGTATGGCTACACCTTC	CASSLGEYGYTF	TRBJ1-2	.	many	TRBV7-9
TGTGCCAGCTCACCGCGGACAGGGGCTAGCACAGATACGCAGTATTTT	CASSPRTGASTDTQYF	TRBJ2-3	TRBD1	.	TRBV18
TGTGCCTTTTCCGGGACAGGGGCGAACACTGAAGCTTTCTTT	CAFSGTGANTEAFF	TRBJ1-1	TRBD1	.	TRBV30
TGTGCCAGCAGGCAGGGGGTCTCCTACGAGCAGTACTTC	CASRQGVSYEQYF	TRBJ2-7	TRBD1	.	TRBV27
TGTGCCTGGAGTGCGGACACGGTACAGCCCCAGCATTTT	CAWSADTVQPQHF	TRBJ1-5	.	.	TRBV30
TGTGCCAGCAGCCAAGAGATCCCGCGGGGAGATTCACCCCTCCACTTT	CASSQEIPRGDSPLHF	TRBJ1-6	.	.	TRBV4-2
TGTGCCAGCAGCTTCGGCGGGGGGGAATTTAAGACCCAGTACTTC	CASSFGGGEFKTQYF	TRBJ2-5	TRBD2	.	TRBV5-4
TGTGCCAGCAGCCCGCCGGGAAGCTCTGGAAACACCATATATTTT	CASSPPGSSGNTIYF	TRBJ1-3	.	.	TRBV7-9
TGTGCCAGCAGTTCCGAGGGGGATGGCTACACCTTC	CASSSEGDGYTF	TRBJ1-2	.	.	TRBV28
TGTGCCAGCTCACCACCGGCGGGAGGGCAAAACAATGAGCAGTTCTTC	CASSPPAGGQNNEQFF	TRBJ2-1	TRBD2	.	TRBV18
TGTGCCAGCAGTGATCGGGACAGGGGCTCTTACGAGCAGTACTTC	CASSDRDRGSYEQYF	TRBJ2-7	TRBD1	.	TRBV2
TGTGCCAGCAGGGGTTTGGGGGGGAAGGCTTTCTTT	CASRGLGGKAFF	TRBJ1-1	.	.	TRBV27
TGTGCCAGCAGTACCTATAACCCGGGGATAGACGAGCAGTACTTC	CASSTYNPGIDEQYF	TRBJ2-7	.	.	TRBV21-1
TGTGCCAGCAGCTTTAGCTCTCCGGGAACGAACAATGAGCAGTTCTTC	CASSFSSPGTNNEQFF	TRBJ2-1	.	.	TRBV7-2
TGTGCCAGTAGTACTAGTCTCTATGAGCAGTTCTTC	CASSTSLYEQFF	TRBJ2-1	.	.	TRBV19
TGTCCCAGCAGTGACTCGACTAGCGGGAGCAATGAGCAGTTCTTC	CPSSDSTSGSNEQFF	TRBJ2-1	TRBD2	few	TRBV6-4
TGTGCCAGCAGCCGGACTAGCGGTTACAATGAGCAGTTCTTC	CASSRTSGYNEQFF	TRBJ2-1	TRBD2	.	TRBV14
TGCGCCAGCAGCCAAGTACTGACTAGCGGGAGTACCGGGGAGCTGTTTTTT	CASSQVLTSGSTGELFF	TRBJ2-2	TRBD2	few	TRBV4-1
TGCGCCAGCAGAGACTGCCGCCAGCAGCCCCAGCATTTT	CASRDCRQQPQHF	TRBJ1-5	.	.	TRBV10-1
TGCGCCAGCAGCAACGCCGGGACAGGGGGCGGTGGCTACACCTTC	CASSNAGTGGGGYTF	TRBJ1-2	TRBD1	.	TRBV5-1
TGTGCCAGTCCGTCATCGGACAGACCGAACACTGAAGCTTTCTTT	CASPSSDRPNTEAFF	TRBJ1-1	.	.	TRBV6-6
TGTGCCAGCAGCCAAGGGGGCTTGGGTAGGAACACTGAAGCTTTCTTT	CASSQGGLGRNTEAFF	TRBJ1-1	TRBD1	.	TRBV7-2
TGTGCCAGCAGGGACAGGGAAAGGCCGAATCAGCCCCAGCATTTT	CASRDRERPNQPQHF	TRBJ1-5	TRBD1	.	TRBV6-6
TGTGCCAGCAGCGGTGACAGGGTGGGATGTGGTCAGCCCCAGCATTTT	CASSGDRVGCGQPQHF	TRBJ1-5	.	.	TRBV21-1
TGCGCCAGCAGCTTGTCTGCTGGGGCCAACGTCCTGACTTTC	CASSLSAGANVLTF	TRBJ2-6	.	.	TRBV5-1
TGTGCCAGCAGCTCGTGGGAAAGGGCGGGAGAATCCTACAATGAGCAGTTCTTC	CASSSWERAGESYNEQFF	TRBJ2-1	TRBD2	.	TRBV5-4
TGTGCCATCAGACCTACAGGAGAGAACACTGAAGCTTTCTTT	CAIRPTGENTEAFF	TRBJ1-1	.	.	TRBV10-3
TGTGCCAGCAGCTTGGAAGGACTAGCGGGCGATACCTACGAGCAGTACTTC	CASSLEGLAGDTYEQYF	TRBJ2-7	TRBD2	.	TRBV11-2
TGTGCCAGCAGCTTACATAGCGGGGGCCAAGAGACCCAGTACTTC	CASSLHSGGQETQYF	TRBJ2-5	TRBD2	.	TRBV7-9
TGTGCCAGTAGTTTGACAGTTTTGTCCGACGAGCAGTACTTC	CASSLTVLSDEQYF	TRBJ2-7	.	.	TRBV19
TGTGCCAGCAGCGTAGACTTAGGGAGCGGTTCCTACAATGAGCAGTTCTTC	CASSVDLGSGSYNEQFF	TRBJ2-1	.	.	TRBV9
TGTGCCAGCAGCTACCGACAGGCCAAAGGGGATGAAAAACTGTTTTTT	CASSYRQAKGDEKLFF	TRBJ1-4	.	few	TRBV7-9
TGTGCCAGCAGCTTAGCCCGGGACAGGGGGCTTTATGAGCAGTTCTTC	CASSLARDRGLYEQFF	TRBJ2-1	TRBD1	.	TRBV7-9
TGTGCCAGTAGTATTGGACTAGCCGCCGAGACCCAGTACTTC	CASSIGLAAETQYF	TRBJ2-5	TRBD2	few	TRBV19
TGTGCCAGCAACTCACAGGTAAACACTGAAGCTTTCTTT	CASNSQVNTEAFF	TRBJ1-1	.	.	TRBV5-4
TGCGCCAGCAGCTCCCCCAGGCCCTATGCGGGACAGGACCAAGAGACCCAGTACTTC	CASSSPRPYAGQDQETQYF	TRBJ2-5	TRBD1	.	TRBV5-1
TGTGCCAGCAGAACCGCGTATACCCCCTACGAGCAGTACTTC	CASRTAYTPYEQYF	TRBJ2-7	.	.	TRBV13
TGCGCCAGCAGCCGGTTTACTAGCGGGCGAGCACAAGAGACCCAGTACTTC	CASSRFTSGRAQETQYF	TRBJ2-5	TRBD2	.	TRBV4-1
TGTGCCAGCTCACCCGGGACATCTACCTACAATGAGCAGTTCTTC	CASSPGTSTYNEQFF	TRBJ2-1	.	.	TRBV18
TGTGCCAGCAGTGAATCCAGCGGGAGCCCTGCCTACGAGCAGTACTTC	CASSESSGSPAYEQYF	TRBJ2-7	TRBD2	few	TRBV6-1
TGTGCCAGCGTGTCTCAGGTAGTCAACGGGGAGCTGTTTTTT	CASVSQVVNGELFF	TRBJ2-2	.	.	TRBV28
TGTGTCAGAAGAATCTTAAGCAATCAGCCCCAGCATTTT	CVRRILSNQPQHF	TRBJ1-5	.	.	TRBV7-5
TGTGCCTGGAGTGCGCGGGGGGGGAACACTGAAGCTTTCTTT	CAWSARGGNTEAFF	TRBJ1-1	.	.	TRBV30
TGTGCCAGCAGTGCCGGACACATCAGCACCGGGGAGCTGTTTTTT	CASSAGHISTGELFF	TRBJ2-2	.	few	TRBV6-1
TGTGCCAGCAGCCGCGGCCCGACTAGCCAAGAGACCCAGTACTTC	CASSRGPTSQETQYF	TRBJ2-5	.	.	TRBV6-6
TGTGCCATCAGTGGGTCCGGGACAGCTGAAAAACTGTTTTTT	CAISGSGTAEKLFF	TRBJ1-4	TRBD1	.	TRBV10-3